These 27 T cell receptor beta chains originate from one sample sequenced in a study of cytomegalovirus exposure and HLA in healthy donors. PCR involved 60 Vbeta and 13 Jbeta primers. Sequencing was performed with immunoSEQ multiplex PCR; in TCRdb, only in-frame clones are kept and a portion is missing. The sample lists around 300,000 clones; roughly 89% were seen once. The sample consisted of PBMCs. These receptor sequences come from a woman in her late teens or twenties in good health and CMV-seronegative.

This chain uses TRBV10-3 with TRBJ1-4, with 9 bases fitting TRBD1. Germline V gene lookup returns CDR1 ENHRY and CDR2 SYGVKD. V gave up 3 bases and J gave up 8 bases; unmatched junction bases: 13. The CDR3 runs 17 residues. The CDR3 nucleotides read TGTGCCATCAGTGATACAAAATCGGGAGGACAGGGGGAAAAACTGTTTTTT. Its translation is CAISDTKSGGQGEKLFF.

The chain joins TRBV6-6 to TRBJ2-5; perhaps TRBD1 as D (7 bases). V was trimmed by 5 bases and J by 5 bases, leaving 18 bases between them. The germline gives CDR1 MNHNY, CDR2 SVGAGI (reference sequence). This CDR3 region has 15 residues. CDR3 protein: CASSPPQGGRETQYF. CDR3 sequence (DNA): TGTGCCAGCAGTCCCCCCCAGGGGGGCAGGGAGACCCAGTACTTC.

This clone appeared once. The chain links TRBV5-1 to TRBJ2-3; no clear D gene. V was clipped by 6 bases and J by 6 bases, with 11 bases between them. Germline lookup yields CDR1 SGHRS and CDR2 YFSETQ. CDR3 length equals 12 residues. Written as DNA, the CDR3 is TGCGCCAGCAATCCCAACACGGATACGCAGTATTTT. It is translated as CASNPNTDTQYF.

The genes are TRBV5-1 and TRBJ1-5; perhaps TRBD1 as D (6 bases). V was cut by 1 base and J by 5 bases, with 10 bases left in between. The CDR3 contains 14 residues. Germline CDR1 is SGHRS and CDR2 is YFSETQ. The CDR3 region has the DNA TGCGCCAGCAGCTTGACAGGGATGGATCAGCCCCAGCATTTT. Protein: CASSLTGMDQPQHF.

This chain connects TRBV5-1 to TRBJ2-4; 9 bases match TRBD1. The V gene end was trimmed by 0 bases and the J gene end by 2 bases; junction bases not matched to a gene: 6. Germline V gives CDR1 SGHRS, CDR2 YFSETQ. The CDR3 loop spans 17 amino acids. Here the CDR3 reads CASSLAGTGFTKNIQYF. The CDR3 nucleotides are TGCGCCAGCAGCTTGGCCGGGACAGGGTTTACCAAAAACATTCAGTACTTC.

The rearrangement uses TRBV6-1 and TRBJ2-1; a possible D gene is TRBD2 (5 bases). Germline V lookup: CDR1 MNHNS, CDR2 SASEGT. Trimming stripped 8 bases from V and 12 bases from J, with 17 bases between. The CDR3 totals 12 residues. CDR3 in amino acids: CASPGDEGGQFF. CDR3 coding DNA: TGTGCCAGCCCTGGTGATGAGGGTGGGCAGTTCTTC.

This clone occurred once. V is TRBV5-1 and J is TRBJ2-6, with 11 positions matching TRBD1. J was trimmed by 4 bases and V by 4 bases; bases with no gene match: 7. The CDR3 runs 17 residues. From germline, CDR1 is SGHRS and CDR2 YFSETQ. The chain's CDR3 is CASSRTGGAGGANVLTF. CDR3 nucleotides: TGCGCCAGCAGCAGGACAGGGGGCGCGGGAGGGGCCAACGTCCTGACTTTC. The complete variable domain, with remaining parts taken from reference TRBV5-1 and TRBJ2-6, reads KAGVTQTPRYLIKTRGQQVTLSCSPISGHRSVSWYQQTPGQGLQFLFEYFSETQRNKGNFPGRFSGRQFSNSRSEMNVSTLELGDSALYLCASSRTGGAGGANVLTFGAGSRLTVL.

The rearrangement links TRBV19 to TRBJ2-1, with a possible D match to TRBD1 (6 bases). V dropped 7 bases and J dropped 3 bases, with 13 bases sitting between them. Germline V lookup: CDR1 LNHDA, CDR2 SQIVND (reference sequence). This CDR3 comprises 14 residues. CDR3 protein: CASTPGTIYNEQFF. The CDR3 DNA reads as TGTGCCAGTACTCCCGGGACAATCTACAATGAGCAGTTCTTC.

This rearrangement joins TRBV20-1 to TRBJ2-7, with TRBD1 identical over 7 bases. Losses at the gene ends were 6 bases for V and 7 bases for J; bases not matched to a gene: 6. Germline-derived CDR1 and CDR2 are DFQATT and SNEGSKA (reference sequence). The CDR3 contains 11 residues. CDR3 residues: CSAGRGFEQYF. The CDR3 bases are TGCAGTGCGGGCAGGGGGTTTGAGCAGTACTTC.

In regard to this clone: Other DNA variants within this sample encode the same CDR3. The genes are TRBV9 and TRBJ1-6, with 10 nucleotides matching TRBD1. V lost 2 bases and J lost 9; bases outside the gene matches: 8. The CDR3 spans 16 residues. CDR1 is SGDLS and CDR2 is YYNGEE in the germline V gene. CDR3 in DNA: TGTGCCAGCAGCGTTGGGTCGGGACAGGGGATTTCACCCCTCCACTTT. This sequence encodes CASSVGSGQGISPLHF.

The chain couples TRBV25-1 to TRBJ2-7; 8 nucleotides align to TRBD1. Germline V gene sequence: CDR1 MGHDK, CDR2 SYGVNS. Unmatched junction bases numbered 5, after V lost 3 bases and J lost 4 bases. The CDR3 spans 14 residues. CDR3 in amino acids: CASSDWDRQYEQYF. The CDR3 nucleotides are TGTGCCAGCAGTGATTGGGACAGGCAATACGAGCAGTACTTC.

The chain is built from TRBV2 and TRBJ2-7; D is possibly TRBD2 (6 bases). Germline CDR1 reads SNHLY; CDR2 reads FYNNEI. The V end was cut by 3 bases, the J end by 7 bases, with 25 bases between. This CDR3 contains 17 residues. CDR3 nucleotide sequence: TGTGCCAGCAGTGATAGTCCTGGAGCGGGTCAGGCGGGAGAGCAGTACTTC. It encodes CASSDSPGAGQAGEQYF.

This chain links TRBV5-1 with TRBJ2-5, with 8 bases lining up with TRBD1. J lost 4 bases, V lost 4 bases, and 6 bases had no gene match. The CDR3 is 14 residues long. Germline CDR1 reads SGHRS; CDR2 reads YFSETQ. The DNA for the CDR3 is TGCGCCAGCAGCGACACAGGGGGAGGAGAGACCCAGTACTTC. It is translated as CASSDTGGGETQYF.

This clone was seen just once. The genes are TRBV19 and TRBJ1-1; TRBD1 aligns across 7 bases. The CDR3 spans 14 residues. CDR1 LNHDA and CDR2 SQIVND come from the germline V gene (reference sequence). Germline trimming cut 5 bases from V and 10 bases from J; bases unmatched to any gene: 13. CDR3 nucleotide sequence: TGTGCCAGTAGTCTCCGGGGACAGCCCCCTAGAGCTTTCTTT. Translation: CASSLRGQPPRAFF.

This sequence joins TRBV5-1 and TRBJ2-5, with 7 bases lining up with TRBD2. V trimming: 4 bases; J trimming: 4 bases; junction bases outside the gene matches: 10. The CDR3 length is 15 residues. Germline CDR1 SGHRS, CDR2 YFSETQ. The CDR3 loop reads CASSLLAAIAETQYF. CDR3 nucleotides: TGCGCCAGCAGCCTCCTAGCGGCAATAGCAGAGACCCAGTACTTC.

The CDR3 DNA is TGCGCCAGCAGCTTGGATGGGGGGGATGGCTACACCTTC. This gives the protein CASSLDGGDGYTF. The chain couples TRBV5-1 to TRBJ1-2; tentatively, D is TRBD1 (5 bases). Per the germline V gene, CDR1 is SGHRS and CDR2 is YFSETQ. Trimming cost V 0 bases and J 6 bases, with 9 bases left between them. The CDR3 is 13 amino acids.

The V call is TRBV7-2, the J call TRBJ2-2, with TRBD2 matching over 14 bases. J was trimmed by 6 bases and V by 1 base; bases with no gene match: 1. The CDR3 extends over 16 amino acids. Germline CDR1 is SGHTA and CDR2 is FQGNSA. The CDR3 sequence is CASSLVTSGGAGELFF. For the CDR3, the DNA is TGTGCCAGCAGCTTAGTGACTAGCGGGGGGGCCGGGGAGCTGTTTTTT.

The chain has TRBV10-3 and TRBJ2-1; TRBD1 agrees at 8 bases. V shed 4 bases, J shed 7 bases, and the junction held 3 bases outside the gene matches. The germline V gene encodes CDR1 ENHRY and CDR2 SYGVKD. The CDR3 runs to 13 residues. CDR3 residues: CAISADRVNEQFF. The CDR3 DNA reads as TGTGCCATCAGTGCGGACAGGGTGAATGAGCAGTTCTTC.

The chain is built from TRBV7-9 and TRBJ1-3, with D tentatively TRBD1 (5 bases). V dropped 5 bases and J dropped 0 bases, with 14 bases sitting between them. Germline V gene data show CDR1 as SEHNR and CDR2 as FQNEAQ (reference sequence). The CDR3 is 16 amino acids. Here the CDR3 DNA reads TGTGCCAGCAGCCCACCAACAGGAGCCTCTGGAAACACCATATATTTT. Translated, it gives CASSPPTGASGNTIYF.

This chain links TRBV9 with TRBJ2-6; D ambiguous. The CDR3 totals 18 residues. Germline V gene lookup returns CDR1 SGDLS and CDR2 YYNGEE. Trimming shortened V by 4 bases and J by 0 bases, and 17 bases separated the two germline ends. CDR3 in amino acids: CASSPSPLGFSGANVLTF. The CDR3 DNA reads as TGTGCCAGCAGCCCAAGTCCTTTGGGCTTCTCTGGGGCCAACGTCCTGACTTTC. Drawing the rest from reference TRBV9 and TRBJ2-6, the complete variable domain is DSGVTQTPKHLITATGQRVTLRCSPRSGDLSVYWYQQSLDQGLQFLIQYYNGEERAKGNILERFSAQQFPDLHSELNLSSLELGDSALYFCASSPSPLGFSGANVLTFGAGSRLTVL.

The J gene is TRBJ2-3, the V gene TRBV6-5; 11 positions match TRBD2. The V gene's germline CDR1 is MNHEY and CDR2 SVGAGI. Germline trimming cut 6 bases from V and 5 bases from J; bases unmatched to any gene: 7. This CDR3 comprises 15 residues. The CDR3 loop is CASRTTSGAGDTQYF. Here the CDR3 DNA reads TGTGCCAGCAGGACGACTAGCGGGGCAGGAGATACGCAGTATTTT.

The chain uses TRBV12-5 and TRBJ1-3, with TRBD1 identical over 9 bases. With 5 bases clipped from V and 3 bases from J, the junction kept 11 bases outside the gene matches. The CDR3 consists of 17 residues. Germline values: CDR1 LGHNT, CDR2 FRNRAP. CDR3 loop: CASGRNRGLIGGNTIYF. In DNA, the CDR3 is TGTGCTAGTGGTCGAAACAGGGGGCTCATAGGTGGAAACACCATATATTTT.

The chain couples TRBV5-1 to TRBJ2-3; TRBD1 agrees at 7 bases. The CDR3 totals 14 residues. J lost 3 bases, V lost 3 bases, and 4 bases had no gene match. Germline CDR1 reads SGHRS; CDR2 reads YFSETQ. As DNA, the CDR3 is TGCGCCAGCAGCTCCGCACAGGGGACAGATACGCAGTATTTT. Protein: CASSSAQGTDTQYF. The full variable domain, its missing parts supplied by reference TRBV5-1 and TRBJ2-3, is KAGVTQTPRYLIKTRGQQVTLSCSPISGHRSVSWYQQTPGQGLQFLFEYFSETQRNKGNFPGRFSGRQFSNSRSEMNVSTLELGDSALYLCASSSAQGTDTQYFGPGTRLTVL.

The J gene is TRBJ1-1, the V gene TRBV7-2, with TRBD1 matching 8 bases. V lost 5 bases to trimming and J lost 11 bases; unmatched junction nucleotides: 10. The CDR3 loop spans 13 amino acids. Germline lookup yields CDR1 SGHTA and CDR2 FQGNSA. The CDR3 protein is CASSPRTGTLAFF. CDR3 sequence (DNA): TGTGCCAGCAGCCCGAGGACAGGGACTTTGGCTTTCTTT.

This clone turned up a few times. The V call is TRBV6-6, the J call TRBJ1-1; D gene ambiguous. Trimming pared 5 bases from V and 3 bases from J, leaving 13 bases between. Germline V gene lookup returns CDR1 MNHNY and CDR2 SVGAGI (reference sequence). The CDR3 loop spans 14 amino acids. CDR3 nucleotide sequence: TGTGCCAGCAGTCGGCTACCTCAGGACACTGAAGCTTTCTTT. Translation: CASSRLPQDTEAFF.

The chain employs TRBV29-1 and TRBJ2-1; D is unclear. CDR1 is SQVTM and CDR2 is ANQGSEA in the germline V gene. The CDR3 covers 12 residues. V shed 6 bases and J shed 7 bases, with 13 bases lying between them. CDR3 in DNA: TGCAGCGTATTTAAACAGTTAAATGAGCAGTTCTTC. Translated: CSVFKQLNEQFF.

This chain links TRBV6-6 with TRBJ1-4; 9 nucleotides align to TRBD1. Losses at the gene ends were 5 bases for V and 4 bases for J; bases not matched to a gene: 8. From germline, CDR1 is MNHNY and CDR2 SVGAGI (reference sequence). The CDR3 extends over 16 amino acids. As DNA, the CDR3 is TGTGCCAGCAGTGCTCCGGGACAGGGCTTTAATGAAAAACTGTTTTTT. This codes for CASSAPGQGFNEKLFF.